The 24 T cell receptor beta chains listed next were all sequenced from one sample in a study of regulatory T cells in long-lasting Graves disease. Sample time point: newly diagnosed GD, antithyroid drugs for less than 3 months. The TCR library was made from RNA that had been extracted from PBMCs in TRIzol. Researchers made TCR beta libraries by using iRepertoire HTBI primers and running Arm-PCR on CDR3 regions. TCRdb recomputed calls from the multiplex PCR reads with MiXCR, one row per CDR3 protein. The repertoire has 540,000 or so distinct CDR3 sequences, roughly 13% of them found once; the top ten carry roughly a tenth. This sample was shared with a second study, whose subject was T cells in Graves' hyperthyroidism and ophthalmopathy.

This specimen was peripheral blood mononuclear cells (PBMCs), taken at new diagnosis, from a patient treated with antithyroid drugs. The receptors derive from a man between 25 and 39 years old with Graves disease.

This clonotype was seen at least ten times. This sequence joins TRBV20-1 and TRBJ2-1, with 8 nucleotides matching TRBD2. The CDR3 runs 15 residues. Trimming took 5 bases from V and 6 from J; bases not matched to a gene: 12. Germline V CDR1 and CDR2: DFQATT, SNEGSKA (reference sequence). The DNA of the CDR3 is TGCAGTGCTCCCGAAATTAGGACTAGCAGCAATGAGCAGTTCTTC. Protein: CSAPEIRTSSNEQFF.

This clonotype was seen at least ten times. V and J are TRBV30 and TRBJ1-1; D is uncertain. Germline V gene data show CDR1 as GTSNPN and CDR2 as SVGIG (reference sequence). There are 11 residues in the CDR3. Deletions cut 3 bases from V and 1 base from J, with 3 bases between. The CDR3: CAWRENTEAFF. As DNA, the CDR3 is TGTGCCTGGAGAGAGAACACTGAAGCTTTCTTT.

This clonotype was counted many times. The rearrangement uses TRBV18 and TRBJ1-4, with D hard to call. Trimming took 0 bases from V and 10 from J, leaving 18 bases between them. Looked up from germline, CDR1 is KGHSH and CDR2 is LQKENI. CDR3 length: 16 residues. CDR3 coding DNA: TGTGCCAGCTCACCACCGGCGGTCCCAGGTTTAGGAAAACTGTTTTTT. Its protein product is CASSPPAVPGLGKLFF.

The chain is built from TRBV30 and TRBJ2-7, with 9 bases identical to TRBD2. This CDR3 is 17 amino acids long. Germline values: CDR1 GTSNPN, CDR2 SVGIG (reference sequence). Trimming took 2 bases from V and 2 from J; bases not matched to a gene: 13. The CDR3 loop is CAWSHPPRLAVTYEQYF. In DNA form, the CDR3 reads TGTGCCTGGAGTCACCCTCCGAGACTAGCGGTGACCTACGAGCAGTACTTC.

The sample holds many counts of this clonotype. This rearrangement joins TRBV2 to TRBJ2-3; TRBD1 matches at 7 bases. Losses at the gene ends were 7 bases for V and 3 bases for J; bases not matched to a gene: 4. CDR3 length: 13 amino acids. The germline gives CDR1 SNHLY, CDR2 FYNNEI. The CDR3, as DNA: TGTGCCAGCAAGGGGGCGAGTACAGATACGCAGTATTTT. This encodes CASKGASTDTQYF.

The chain employs TRBV12-3 or TRBV12-4 and TRBJ2-2; D possibly corresponds to TRBD2 (5 bases). Between the trimmed V and J ends, which lost 3 bases and 4 bases, there was a span of 9 bases. The CDR3 is 14 amino acids. The CDR3 DNA reads TGTGCCAGCAGTTTTTCGAGGGCCACCGGGGAGCTGTTTTTT. Translation: CASSFSRATGELFF.

This clonotype showed up just a few times. CDR3 sequence (DNA): TGTGCCAGCAGCTTAGCATACCGGTTCGGGATGAACACTGAAGCTTTCTTT. This codes for CASSLAYRFGMNTEAFF. This chain links TRBV11-2 with TRBJ1-1; D not resolved. In germline, CDR1 is SGHAT, CDR2 FQNNGV. The CDR3 extends over 17 amino acids. V lost 1 base, J lost 0 bases, and 15 bases lay in between.

The chain uses TRBV27 and TRBJ2-1; 9 nucleotides agree with TRBD2. With 3 bases clipped from V and 4 bases from J, the junction kept 7 bases outside the gene matches. This CDR3 contains 16 residues. Germline-derived CDR1 and CDR2 are MNHEY and SMNVEV (reference sequence). The DNA for the CDR3 is TGTGCCAGCAGTTTCTTAGCGGGAGATAGGTACAATGAGCAGTTCTTC. It encodes CASSFLAGDRYNEQFF.

This clonotype occurred a few times. The rearrangement joins TRBV5-1 to TRBJ2-4, with D possibly being TRBD1 or TRBD2 (5 bases each). The V and J ends lost 3 bases and 1 base respectively, with 23 bases between them. Germline V gene data show CDR1 as SGHRS and CDR2 as YFSETQ. CDR3 length equals 19 residues. DNA of the CDR3: TGCGCCAGCAGCTGGCCCCGGGACCCCGAGCCATCTGCCAAAAACATTCAGTACTTC. Translating it yields CASSWPRDPEPSAKNIQYF. The entire variable domain, with the rest obtained from reference TRBV5-1 and TRBJ2-4, is as follows: KAGVTQTPRYLIKTRGQQVTLSCSPISGHRSVSWYQQTPGQGLQFLFEYFSETQRNKGNFPGRFSGRQFSNSRSEMNVSTLELGDSALYLCASSWPRDPEPSAKNIQYFGAGTRLSVL.

This clonotype was detected many times. The chain employs TRBV11-2 and TRBJ1-1; no clear D. The CDR3 runs 16 residues. The germline V gene encodes CDR1 SGHAT and CDR2 FQNNGV. The V end was cut by 1 base, the J end by 0 bases, with 12 bases between. CDR3 protein: CASSLANLPMNTEAFF. The CDR3 bases are TGTGCCAGCAGCTTAGCGAATTTACCCATGAACACTGAAGCTTTCTTT. The variable domain in full, completed from reference TRBV11-2 and TRBJ1-1, reads EAGVAQSPRYKIIEKRQSVAFWCNPISGHATLYWYQQILGQGPKLLIQFQNNGVVDDSQLPKDRFSAERLKGVDSTLKIQPAKLEDSAVYLCASSLANLPMNTEAFFGQGTRLTVV.

This sequence joins TRBV4-1 and TRBJ1-1, with D possibly being TRBD1 (5 bases). With 0 bases removed from V and 8 bases from J, the gap between germline ends came to 13 bases. Germline V gene lookup returns CDR1 MGHRA and CDR2 YSYEKL. The CDR3 loop spans 14 amino acids. CDR3 nucleotide sequence: TGCGCCAGCAGCCAAGAGGCAGGGCGATTGGAAGCTTTCTTT. Its protein product is CASSQEAGRLEAFF.

As concerns this clonotype: A read error likely explains this, since a far larger clone differs by one base. The chain is built from TRBV30 and TRBJ2-5; weak D call: TRBD2 (6 bases). Germline lookup yields CDR1 GTSNPN and CDR2 SVGIG (reference sequence). The CDR3 loop spans 14 amino acids. The V end lost 0 bases, the J end lost 11 bases, and 19 bases lay between the germline ends. The CDR3 is CAWSVLQDYNEQYF. CDR3 nucleotides: TGTGCCTGGAGTGTACTGCAGGACTACAATGAGCAGTACTTC.

This clonotype was found many times. The chain uses TRBV24-1 and TRBJ1-1; 9 bases line up with TRBD1. With V trimmed by 3 bases and J by 10 bases, 5 bases remained unmatched. CDR1 is KGHDR and CDR2 is SFDVKD in the germline V gene. The CDR3 covers 13 residues. CDR3 sequence (DNA): TGTGCCACCAGTGATCCCGGGACAGGGAGAGCTTTCTTT. It is translated as CATSDPGTGRAFF.

As concerns this clonotype: Given a much more abundant clone one base away, this may be a read error. The chain couples TRBV2 to TRBJ2-1; 10 bases are shared with TRBD1. The CDR3 totals 14 residues. In germline, CDR1 is SNHLY, CDR2 FYNNEI. The trim removed 11 bases at V and 10 bases at J, leaving 14 bases unmatched. The CDR3 loop reads CASIDRGRRDEQFF. In DNA, the CDR3 is TGTGCCTCTATCGACAGGGGGCGTCGCGACGAGCAGTTCTTC.

This clonotype has ten or more counts. V and J are TRBV5-1 and TRBJ2-1, with 10 nucleotides matching TRBD2. V shed 3 bases, J shed 0 bases, and the junction held 9 bases outside the gene matches. Germline V gene data show CDR1 as SGHRS and CDR2 as YFSETQ. This CDR3 has 18 residues. The CDR3 reads CASSYTAGGPSSYNEQFF. DNA for the CDR3: TGCGCCAGCAGCTATACAGCGGGAGGGCCGAGCTCCTACAATGAGCAGTTCTTC. The entire variable domain, with the rest obtained from reference TRBV5-1 and TRBJ2-1, is as follows: KAGVTQTPRYLIKTRGQQVTLSCSPISGHRSVSWYQQTPGQGLQFLFEYFSETQRNKGNFPGRFSGRQFSNSRSEMNVSTLELGDSALYLCASSYTAGGPSSYNEQFFGPGTRLTVL.

This clonotype came up many times. The V gene is TRBV3-1, the J gene TRBJ2-2; possible D gene TRBD1, 6 bases. Trimming cost V 7 bases and J 6 bases, with 9 bases left between them. This CDR3 contains 12 residues. The V gene's germline CDR1 is LGHDT and CDR2 YNNKEL (reference sequence). DNA of the CDR3: TGTGCCAGCAACCCAGGGGCCGGGGAGCTGTTTTTT. Amino acid sequence: CASNPGAGELFF.

This clonotype was detected ten times or more. The rearrangement joins TRBV12-3 or TRBV12-4 to TRBJ2-1; D possibly corresponds to TRBD2 (6 bases). Deletions cut 4 bases from V and 8 bases from J, with 21 bases between. This CDR3 is 16 amino acids long. The CDR3 sequence: CASSWGVITGDHEQFF. CDR3 nucleotides: TGTGCCAGCAGTTGGGGGGTTATTACGGGCGACCATGAGCAGTTCTTC.

This clonotype came up a few times. The chain employs TRBV7-9 and TRBJ1-4, with D possibly being TRBD1 (5 bases). CDR3 size: 15 residues. Trimming pared 4 bases from V and 0 bases from J, leaving 9 bases between. Germline CDR1 reads SEHNR; CDR2 reads FQNEAQ (reference sequence). The CDR3 DNA sequence: TGTGCCAGCAGCTCGGGGCAGGCAACTAATGAAAAACTGTTTTTT. Translating gives CASSSGQATNEKLFF.

This clonotype was observed many times. The chain recombines TRBV11-2 with TRBJ2-1; perhaps TRBD2 as D (6 bases). Germline V gives CDR1 SGHAT, CDR2 FQNNGV. The CDR3 runs 15 residues. Trimming cost V 6 bases and J 4 bases, with 16 bases left between them. In DNA, the CDR3 is TGTGCCAGCAGTTCGCGGGGTGGTCCATACAATGAGCAGTTCTTC. Translation gives CASSSRGGPYNEQFF.

The sample holds many counts of this clonotype. The chain has TRBV6-5 and TRBJ1-1; D possibly corresponds to TRBD1 (5 bases). Germline CDR1 is MNHEY and CDR2 is SVGAGI. Trimming left V 0 bases short and J 6 bases short, with 14 bases between. The CDR3 has 15 residues. This chain's CDR3 is CASSYSPGTRAEAFF. In nucleotides, the CDR3 is TGTGCCAGCAGTTACTCGCCAGGGACGAGGGCTGAAGCTTTCTTT.

With regard to this clonotype: A much bigger clone sits one base away, suggesting this may be a read error. The rearrangement joins TRBV12-3 or TRBV12-4 to TRBJ2-3; TRBD2 matches 10 bases. This CDR3 is 15 amino acids long. The CDR3 region has the DNA TGTGCCGGCAGCCCAAGCGGGAGGGTCACAGATACGCAGTATTTT. It encodes CAGSPSGRVTDTQYF.

This clonotype showed up just a few times. In DNA, the CDR3 is TGTGCCAGCTCACCAATCTTACAGGGATACGAGCAGTACTTC. Translating gives CASSPILQGYEQYF. V and J are TRBV18 and TRBJ2-7; a weak D match, TRBD1 (6 bases). The germline CDR1 and CDR2 sequences are KGHSH and LQKENI. Trimming removed 2 bases from V and 4 bases from J, with 12 bases in between. This CDR3 has 14 amino acids.

A note on this clonotype: This sequence may be a read error, since a much larger clone differs from it by one base. This chain connects TRBV5-1 to TRBJ1-1, with D tentatively TRBD1 (6 bases). V was trimmed by 2 bases and J by 0 bases, leaving 23 bases between them. CDR3 length: 19 amino acids. CDR1 is SGHRS and CDR2 is YFSETQ in the germline V gene. The DNA of the CDR3 is TGCGCCAGCAGCTTCAAGGGGCAGGGGAGGATTCACATGAACACTGAAGCTTTCTTT. Translating gives CASSFKGQGRIHMNTEAFF.

A single count supports this clonotype. This may stem from a read error, because a much larger clone lies one nucleotide away. J is TRBJ2-3 and V is TRBV11-2, with TRBD2 as a possible D gene (6 bases). CDR1 is SGHAT, CDR2 FQNNGV, per germline. This CDR3 is built from 18 residues. CDR3 region: CASSPGGGTPVSTGTQYF. The CDR3 DNA follows: TGTGCCAGCAGCCCCGGGGGAGGAACCCCAGTGAGCACAGGTACGCAGTATTTT.